This T cell receptor beta chain was profiled in a study of blood T cell repertoires in COVID-19. Across the whole study: The samples span acute and convalescent COVID-19 from the United States, Italy and Spain. From T cells, B-cell-depleted T cells, or PBMCs came the material, which was cDNA or gDNA.

Original handling: Using reference gene primer amplification, nucleated cell counts were estimated. Here immunoSEQ multiplex PCR was the method, and the copy in TCRdb shows in-frame clones only, minus some. The DNA gave D and trimming, while V, J and clone size come from that table. The sample consists of approximately 60,000 clones, 70% to 85% of them appearing once. The CDR3 totals 16 residues. Germline loops: CDR1 MDHEN, CDR2 SYDVKM. J lost 6 bases, V lost 5 bases, and 13 bases had no gene match. The TCR originated in a man in his 60s with acute or convalescent COVID-19. The sequenced material came from peripheral blood. The chain uses TRBV28 and TRBJ1-1; 9 positions match TRBD1. The CDR3 nucleotides are TGTGCCAGCAGTCCCCGGGACAGGGCGAATAAAGCTGAAGCTTTCTTT. Its translation is CASSPRDRANKAEAFF.